The 19 T cell receptor beta chains below all came from one sample that was sequenced in a study of T cells in Graves' hyperthyroidism and ophthalmopathy. RNA transcripts were the template for amplifying TCR beta CDR3 regions. Using the HTBI primer set, a first-round RT-PCR was run on the TCR CDR3. A single record per CDR3 protein comes from TCRdb applying MiXCR to the multiplex PCR reads. The table shows 450,000 to 650,000 distinct CDR3 sequences, with under 25% occurring only once. The sequencing input was blood. These receptors were taken from a man aged 18-30 years with Graves' hyperthyroidism.

The J gene is TRBJ1-2, the V gene TRBV12-3 or TRBV12-4; no clear D. The germline V and J ends were trimmed by 6 bases and 2 bases, with 10 bases remaining between them. The CDR3 covers 13 residues. CDR3 protein: CASSWGGNYGYTF. CDR3 in DNA: TGTGCCAGCAGCTGGGGAGGGAACTATGGCTACACCTTC.

This clonotype occurred a few times. The genes are TRBV4-2 and TRBJ1-1, with 10 nucleotides matching TRBD1. Germline values: CDR1 LGHNA, CDR2 YNFKEQ. V was clipped by 4 bases and J by 7 bases; unmatched bases: 6. The CDR3 sequence is 14 residues long. The CDR3 region is CASSPLDRGIEAFF. The CDR3 DNA sequence: TGTGCCAGCAGCCCGTTGGACAGGGGGATTGAAGCTTTCTTT.

The chain carries TRBV9 and TRBJ2-2; 8 bases line up with TRBD2. The V gene end was trimmed by 4 bases and the J gene end by 4 bases; junction bases not matched to a gene: 6. The CDR3 totals 15 residues. Per the germline V gene, CDR1 is SGDLS and CDR2 is YYNGEE. The CDR3 region has the DNA TGTGCCAGCAGCCCCCGCGGGGGGATCACCGGGGAGCTGTTTTTT. Its protein is CASSPRGGITGELFF.

This clonotype has at least ten counts. J is TRBJ1-1 and V is TRBV5-1; a weak D match, TRBD1 (6 bases). This CDR3 spans 16 amino acids. From germline, CDR1 is SGHRS and CDR2 YFSETQ. The V end lost 2 bases, the J end lost 1 base, and 15 bases lay between the germline ends. CDR3 sequence reads: CASSFGAGAANTEAFF. The CDR3 coding sequence is TGCGCCAGCAGCTTTGGGGCGGGGGCCGCGAACACTGAAGCTTTCTTT.

The V gene is TRBV29-1, the J gene TRBJ1-1; D possibly corresponds to TRBD1 (6 bases). The germline CDR1 and CDR2 sequences are SQVTM and ANQGSEA. With 5 bases removed from V and 4 bases from J, the gap between germline ends came to 14 bases. The CDR3 totals 13 residues. The CDR3 DNA sequence: TGCAGCGTTCCCACAGGGCCCGTCACTGAAGCTTTCTTT. Its translation is CSVPTGPVTEAFF.

This clonotype was detected ten times or more. The J gene is TRBJ1-1, the V gene TRBV12-3 or TRBV12-4; possibly TRBD1 for D (5 bases). Trimming cost V 7 bases and J 5 bases, with 14 bases left between them. This CDR3 region has 13 residues. CDR3 in DNA: TGTGCCAGCACCTATCTGGGGGATACTGAAGCTTTCTTT. This gives the protein CASTYLGDTEAFF.

This clonotype was seen many times. The V and J genes are TRBV19 and TRBJ2-5; possibly TRBD1 or TRBD2 for D (5 bases each). V was trimmed by 6 bases and J by 7 bases, leaving 27 bases between them. The CDR3 is 17 amino acids. Per the germline V gene, CDR1 is LNHDA and CDR2 is SQIVND (reference sequence). In DNA, the CDR3 is TGTGCCAGTAGCCCTTCTTACGGGGACGACGGAGGATGGACCCAGTACTTC. Its translation is CASSPSYGDDGGWTQYF.

This clonotype was counted many times. The V gene is TRBV6-1, the J gene TRBJ2-6, with a weak D call TRBD1 (6 bases). Trimming pared 6 bases from V and 2 bases from J, leaving 17 bases between. The CDR3 spans 17 residues. Germline CDR1 is MNHNS and CDR2 is SASEGT. CDR3 DNA: TGTGCCAGCAGCGAACCCCCAGGGGCCACTGGGGCCAACGTCCTGACTTTC. Its translation: CASSEPPGATGANVLTF.

Many counts were recorded for this clonotype. The chain employs TRBV4-2 and TRBJ2-7; TRBD2 matches 8 bases. In germline, CDR1 is LGHNA, CDR2 YNFKEQ. CDR3 length: 18 residues. V shed 3 bases and J 0 bases; nucleotides not matched to a gene: 13. The CDR3 spells CASSQRSPERGHSYEQYF. The DNA of the CDR3 is TGTGCCAGCAGCCAGAGGTCACCGGAGCGGGGGCACTCCTACGAGCAGTACTTC.

This clonotype was detected ten times or more. This chain uses TRBV20-1 with TRBJ2-7, with D maybe TRBD2 (7 bases). The V gene's germline CDR1 is DFQATT and CDR2 SNEGSKA (reference sequence). Trimming left V 5 bases short and J 2 bases short, with 22 bases between. The CDR3 is made up of 16 amino acids. The CDR3 here is CSASSGDHGGPYEQYF. In DNA form, the CDR3 reads TGCAGTGCTTCCAGCGGGGACCACGGGGGGCCCTACGAGCAGTACTTC.

The rearrangement joins TRBV20-1 to TRBJ1-2; maybe TRBD1 (6 bases). There are 10 residues in the CDR3. Germline values: CDR1 DFQATT, CDR2 SNEGSKA (reference sequence). Trimming removed 7 bases at V and 11 bases at J, with 14 bases between. The CDR3 DNA reads as TGCAGTGTACCGGGACAACCTTACACCTTC. Its translation: CSVPGQPYTF.

This clonotype came up many times. This chain joins TRBV2 and TRBJ1-6; D not certain. Germline V gene sequence: CDR1 SNHLY, CDR2 FYNNEI. CDR3 length equals 14 residues. V was pared by 8 bases and J by 7 bases, with 15 bases between. The CDR3 DNA reads TGTGCCAGCCAGTTTAGACGGACCAATTCACCCCTCCACTTT. As protein: CASQFRRTNSPLHF.

The V gene is TRBV30, the J gene TRBJ1-1, with unresolved D. This CDR3 region has 13 residues. V lost 5 bases to trimming and J lost 1 base, with 11 bases between them. The germline CDR1 and CDR2 sequences are GTSNPN and SVGIG (reference sequence). The CDR3 nucleotides are TGTGCCTGGGGAGTCCACCCGAACACTGAAGCTTTCTTT. It encodes CAWGVHPNTEAFF.

In this sample, this clonotype turned up many times. The CDR3: CASSLFGQQETQYF. In DNA form, the CDR3 reads TGTGCCAGCAGTTTATTTGGACAGCAAGAGACCCAGTACTTC. This sequence joins TRBV12-3 or TRBV12-4 and TRBJ2-5; weak D call: TRBD1 (6 bases). Trimming took off 2 bases at V and 2 bases at J, with 9 bases between the two ends. This CDR3 contains 14 residues.

This clonotype has more than one count but fewer than ten. A much larger clone differs by one base, so this may be a read error. The V call is TRBV2, the J call TRBJ2-7; D is unresolved. The germline V gene encodes CDR1 SNHLY and CDR2 FYNNEI. The V end lost 11 bases, the J end lost 0 bases, and 17 bases lay between the germline ends. There are 14 residues in the CDR3. The CDR3 spells CAGKSHLSSYEQYF. DNA for the CDR3: TGTGCCGGCAAAAGTCACCTGAGCTCCTACGAGCAGTACTTC.

This clonotype was counted at least ten times. The rearrangement uses TRBV20-1 and TRBJ2-7; a weak D match, TRBD2 (5 bases). V shed 3 bases and J shed 0 bases, with 12 bases lying between them. The CDR3 loop spans 14 amino acids. Germline-derived CDR1 and CDR2 are DFQATT and SNEGSKA (reference sequence). This CDR3 is CSASRRAGSYEQYF. In DNA, the CDR3 is TGCAGTGCTAGCCGGCGGGCCGGCTCCTACGAGCAGTACTTC.

This clonotype was seen many times. CDR3 residues: CALRGETEAFF. The CDR3 DNA follows: TGTGCCTTGAGAGGTGAAACTGAAGCTTTCTTT. The gene calls are TRBV2 and TRBJ1-1, with unresolved D. V shed 11 bases and J shed 5 bases, with 12 bases lying between them. In germline, CDR1 is SNHLY, CDR2 FYNNEI. The CDR3 runs to 11 residues.

This clonotype was counted at least ten times. The chain uses TRBV6-1 and TRBJ1-1, with 11 bases identical to TRBD1. With V trimmed by 1 base and J by 6 bases, 4 bases remained unmatched. This CDR3 is built from 15 residues. Germline V gene lookup returns CDR1 MNHNS and CDR2 SASEGT. DNA for the CDR3: TGTGCCAGCAGTGAAGGGGGGGACAGGGGGTCTGAAGCTTTCTTT. Protein product: CASSEGGDRGSEAFF.

The gene calls are TRBV28 and TRBJ2-7; 9 bases are shared with TRBD2. Germline V gene sequence: CDR1 MDHEN, CDR2 SYDVKM. CDR3 length: 14 residues. V lost 5 bases to trimming and J lost 0 bases; unmatched junction nucleotides: 2. CDR3 bases: TGTGCCAGCAGTGGACTAGCGCACTCCTACGAGCAGTACTTC. Protein sequence: CASSGLAHSYEQYF.